Following are 17 T cell receptor beta chains from one sample sequenced in a study of CD8 T cells in ankylosing spondylitis. From the 5' RACE reads, TCRdb called clonotypes with MiXCR, one entry per CDR3 protein. The sample shows approximately 350,000 distinct CDR3 sequences, roughly 20% of them seen only once. The sequenced sample was blood, either unsorted or a sorted T cell fraction (not recorded which). These receptors all come from a male donor with ankylosing spondylitis or in good health (not recorded which).

J is TRBJ2-7 and V is TRBV4-1; D gene unclear. Germline loops: CDR1 MGHRA, CDR2 YSYEKL. The CDR3 totals 15 residues. Trimming shortened V by 0 bases and J by 0 bases, and 9 bases separated the two germline ends. CDR3 protein: CASSQESRISYEQYF. CDR3 nucleotide sequence: TGCGCCAGCAGCCAAGAATCGCGAATCTCCTACGAGCAGTACTTC.

This rearrangement joins TRBV9 to TRBJ2-1; no clear D gene. Germline values: CDR1 SGDLS, CDR2 YYNGEE. V lost 0 bases and J lost 2, with 12 bases in between. CDR3 size: 16 residues. The CDR3 DNA is TGTGCCAGCAGCGTAGATTGGGCTAATCCCTACAATGAGCAGTTCTTC. It codes for CASSVDWANPYNEQFF.

This clonotype has a count of ten or more. The chain uses TRBV20-1 and TRBJ2-7; 10 nucleotides agree with TRBD1. The CDR3 runs 15 residues. The V and J ends lost 0 bases and 4 bases, in that order; junction bases with no gene match: 6. Germline V gives CDR1 DFQATT, CDR2 SNEGSKA (reference sequence). The CDR3 DNA is TGCAGTGCTAGAGACAGACAGGGGGCTGTGTACGAGCAGTACTTC. Protein sequence: CSARDRQGAVYEQYF.

This chain connects TRBV11-2 to TRBJ2-3; D is unresolved. Trimming cost V 5 bases and J 2 bases, with 17 bases left between them. The CDR3 spans 16 residues. CDR1 and CDR2 (germline): SGHAT, FQNNGV. The CDR3 DNA reads as TGTGCCAGCAGCCCCCATCCCTCCGGAAACACAGATACGCAGTATTTT. Its translation: CASSPHPSGNTDTQYF.

This clonotype appeared a few times. J is TRBJ2-7 and V is TRBV12-2; the DNA was not compared with TRBD1, the D call given in the table. TRBV12-2 constitutes a pseudogene. The CDR3 contains 12 residues. This chain's CDR3 is CASRPGKGRTYF. The CDR3 bases are TGTGCAAGTCGCCCCGGGAAAGGCCGTACGTACTTC.

The chain uses TRBV30 and TRBJ2-7; 8 bases are shared with TRBD1. The CDR3 runs 13 residues. V lost 3 bases, J lost 4 bases, and 5 bases stayed unmatched. Germline V lookup: CDR1 GTSNPN, CDR2 SVGIG (reference sequence). The CDR3 protein is CAWRRTGWYEQYF. As DNA, the CDR3 is TGTGCCTGGAGACGGACAGGGTGGTACGAGCAGTACTTC.

V is TRBV13 and J is TRBJ2-1; D might be TRBD2 (6 bases). CDR1 is PRHDT and CDR2 is FYEKMQ in the germline V gene (reference sequence). This CDR3 comprises 16 residues. V lost 4 bases to trimming and J lost 6 bases, with 19 bases between them. The CDR3 is CASSSPTGSTLNEQFF. CDR3 coding DNA: TGTGCCAGCAGCTCTCCGACCGGGAGCACCCTCAATGAGCAGTTCTTC.

Concerning this clonotype itself: The CDR3 end shows no conserved phenylalanine or tryptophan, and so a read error is likely. This chain joins TRBV9 and TRBJ2-7, with 7 nucleotides matching TRBD2. The junction had 11 bases not matched to a gene; V was cut back by 4 bases and J by 7 bases. Germline lookup yields CDR1 SGDLS and CDR2 YYNGEE. The CDR3 consists of 14 residues. The CDR3 DNA reads TGTGCCAGCAGCCCCCGGACTAGTCGGTGGGAGCAGTACCTC. Translating gives CASSPRTSRWEQYL.

V is TRBV6-5 and J is TRBJ2-2; 7 bases agree with TRBD2. Germline V CDR1 and CDR2: MNHEY, SVGAGI. The CDR3 extends over 16 amino acids. V dropped 2 bases and J dropped 5; count of bases not matched to a gene: 8. The CDR3 sequence: CASSYGRGVWTGELFF. Written as DNA, the CDR3 is TGTGCCAGCAGTTACGGACGGGGGGTTTGGACCGGGGAGCTGTTTTTT.

This sequence joins TRBV10-2 and TRBJ2-1, with D unresolved. The CDR3 runs 14 residues. The V end was cut by 8 bases, the J end by 0 bases, with 11 bases between. Germline CDR1 and CDR2: WSHSY and SAAADI. The CDR3 loop is CASGTESSYNEQFF. For the CDR3, the DNA is TGCGCCAGCGGTACAGAGAGCTCCTACAATGAGCAGTTCTTC.

The chain links TRBV13 to TRBJ2-5, with 7 bases identical to TRBD2. Germline V gene data show CDR1 as PRHDT and CDR2 as FYEKMQ (reference sequence). With V trimmed by 1 base and J by 5 bases, 4 bases remained unmatched. This CDR3 comprises 14 residues. The CDR3 loop reads CASSLALLAETQYF. CDR3 coding DNA: TGTGCCAGCAGCTTAGCATTACTAGCGGAGACCCAGTACTTC.

This clonotype was detected only a few times. V gene TRBV12-3 or TRBV12-4 combines with J gene TRBJ1-1; the D is unclear. CDR3 length: 16 amino acids. The V end lost 4 bases, the J end lost 4 bases, and 19 bases lay between the germline ends. The CDR3 spells CASSSHWYGEGTEAFF. Written as DNA, the CDR3 is TGTGCCAGCAGTTCTCACTGGTATGGGGAAGGCACTGAAGCTTTCTTT.

This clonotype was detected only a few times. The chain links TRBV5-5 to TRBJ2-2; D may correspond to TRBD1 or TRBD2 (5 bases each). Trimming cost V 4 bases and J 6 bases, with 16 bases left between them. The length of the CDR3 is 15 residues. Germline CDR1 and CDR2: SGHKS and YYEKEE (reference sequence). The CDR3, as DNA: TGTGCCAGCAGCCACCGGGACCCCACCCCCGGGGAGCTGTTTTTT. This sequence encodes CASSHRDPTPGELFF.

The chain joins TRBV29-1 to TRBJ2-7; 9 bases match TRBD1. J gave up 6 bases and V 6 bases, and 6 bases lay outside the gene matches. Germline-derived CDR1 and CDR2 are SQVTM and ANQGSEA. The CDR3 is 12 amino acids. CDR3 in DNA: TGCAGCGTCGGGACAGGGCTAATCGAGCAGTACTTC. This encodes CSVGTGLIEQYF.

The chain has TRBV7-9 and TRBJ1-1; D may be TRBD1 (5 bases). This CDR3 spans 13 amino acids. Germline CDR1 reads SEHNR; CDR2 reads FQNEAQ (reference sequence). V lost 5 bases, J lost 2 bases, and 9 bases lay in between. This CDR3 is CASSPDSNTEAFF. In nucleotides, the CDR3 is TGTGCCAGCAGCCCCGACAGTAACACTGAAGCTTTCTTT.

This clonotype was found a few times. The gene calls are TRBV12-3 or TRBV12-4 and TRBJ1-2, with 7 bases identical to TRBD1. This CDR3 spans 14 amino acids. Losses at the gene ends were 6 bases for V and 5 bases for J; bases not matched to a gene: 9. In DNA form, the CDR3 reads TGTGCCAGCAGCCTAGCAGGGGGAGGGTATGGCTACACCTTC. Translating gives CASSLAGGGYGYTF.

This chain connects TRBV12-5 to TRBJ2-5, with unresolved D. Trimming took 5 bases from V and 4 from J, leaving 26 bases between them. The CDR3 spans 18 residues. Germline CDR1 reads LGHNT; CDR2 reads FRNRAP. The CDR3 spells CASGPGDRASDEAETQYF. The CDR3 DNA sequence: TGTGCTAGTGGTCCCGGAGACCGGGCCTCCGACGAGGCAGAGACCCAGTACTTC.